This is a list of T cell receptor beta chains from one sample in a study of T cells in Graves' hyperthyroidism and ophthalmopathy. TCRdb recomputed calls from the multiplex PCR reads with MiXCR, one row per CDR3 protein. The sample includes 250,000 or so distinct CDR3 sequences, about 14% seen only once; the top ten take roughly 15%. Sample: blood. The receptors come from a woman in her thirties or forties with Graves' hyperthyroidism that later progressed to Graves' ophthalmopathy. Each CDR3 is given with its conserved first and last residue. The D gene is left open where the match is weak. The size field is filled for only some rows; it gives once, few, many or a size class.

v_call	j_call	d_call	clone_size	cdr3_nt	cdr3_aa
TRBV30	TRBJ1-4	.	many	TGTGCCTGGAACCGGGACTTTGCAACTAATGAAAAACTGTTTTTT	CAWNRDFATNEKLFF
TRBV7-3	TRBJ2-1	.	many	TGTGCCAGGACTTATGACGGGAGTTTGTACAATGAGCAGTTCTTC	CARTYDGSLYNEQFF
TRBV11-2	TRBJ1-2	.	many	TGTGCCAGCAGCGCCCTCAATACAAGAGCTAACTATGGCTACACCTTC	CASSALNTRANYGYTF
TRBV28	TRBJ1-2	TRBD1	few	TGTGCCAGCAGTTCCCCGGGACAGGGAATGTATGGCTACACCTTC	CASSSPGQGMYGYTF
TRBV11-2	TRBJ2-1	TRBD2	many	TGTGCCAGCAGCTTGTATCAGGGCTGGACTAGCGGGAGGTTGTTTAATGAGCAGTTCTTC	CASSLYQGWTSGRLFNEQFF
TRBV11-2	TRBJ1-2	.	.	TGTGCCAGCAGCTTAGAGTCCGGGGCAGACCCCTATGGCTACACCTTC	CASSLESGADPYGYTF
TRBV2	TRBJ2-7	.	many	TGTGCCAGCAGTGAAGGCGCCTTACTAGCCAAAAGGGGCGAGCAGTACTTC	CASSEGALLAKRGEQYF
TRBV11-2	TRBJ2-7	TRBD1	many	TGTGCCAGCAGCCCTTCCGGGACAGCCGACTACGAGCAGTACTTC	CASSPSGTADYEQYF
TRBV11-2	TRBJ2-3	.	many	TGTGCCAGCAGCTTAGGAAAAGGACAGCGCACAGATACGCAGTATTTT	CASSLGKGQRTDTQYF
TRBV27	TRBJ1-1	.	.	TGTGTCAGCAGTTTAATGGCCGGCGGAAACACTGAAGCTTTCTTT	CVSSLMAGGNTEAFF
TRBV20-1	TRBJ2-1	TRBD2	many	TGCAGTGCTATTGAACTAGCGATCAATGAGCAGTTCTTC	CSAIELAINEQFF
TRBV4-1	TRBJ2-1	TRBD1	many	TGCGCCAGCAGCCATCCCGACAGGGGACCCTACAATGAGCAGTTCTTC	CASSHPDRGPYNEQFF
TRBV19	TRBJ1-5	.	many	TGTGCCAGTAGTCTGAGTCCGTCGAAGGGACAGCCCCAGCATTTT	CASSLSPSKGQPQHF
TRBV5-1	TRBJ2-6	.	.	TGTGCCAGCAGCTCCCGGGGTGGTAGCTCTGGGGCCAACGTCCTGACTTTC	CASSSRGGSSGANVLTF
TRBV10-2	TRBJ2-3	.	.	TGCGCCAGCAGTGAGGGACGGGCCGTTTACACAGATACGCAGTATTTT	CASSEGRAVYTDTQYF
TRBV11-2	TRBJ2-2	.	many	TGTGCCAGCAGCTTCCCGTTCCAGCGGGCGGGCACCGGGGAGCTGTTTTTT	CASSFPFQRAGTGELFF
TRBV7-2	TRBJ1-3	.	.	TGTGCCAGCAGGACGGGACACTGGGGAGGAAACACCATATATTTT	CASRTGHWGGNTIYF
TRBV3-1	TRBJ1-2	.	many	TGTGCCAGCAGCCTCGCGCCCCCAAGCGCTAGAGGCTACACCTTC	CASSLAPPSARGYTF
TRBV4-1	TRBJ1-4	.	few	TGCGCCAGCAGCCAAGACCCTACAACTAATGAAAAACTGTTTTTT	CASSQDPTTNEKLFF
TRBV28	TRBJ2-7	TRBD2	.	TGTGCCAGCACCGGGGGACTAGCGGGTACCTACGAGCAGTACTTC	CASTGGLAGTYEQYF
TRBV29-1	TRBJ1-4	.	many	TGCAGCTGCCTGCATACTAATGAAAAACTGTTTTTT	CSCLHTNEKLFF
TRBV28	TRBJ2-7	.	many	TGTGCCAGCAGACAGGTGTTACAGTACGAGCAGTACTTC	CASRQVLQYEQYF
TRBV5-1	TRBJ1-2	TRBD1	.	TGCGCCAGCAGCGAGGGGACAGGGGGCGGCGGCTACACCTTC	CASSEGTGGGGYTF
TRBV6-1	TRBJ2-3	.	many	TGTGCCAGCAGTGAAGCGCCTCCCGTTCTTCGCACAGATACGCAGTATTTT	CASSEAPPVLRTDTQYF
TRBV10-2	TRBJ2-7	.	.	TGCGCCACCCAAGGACAGGGAGGGGGCTACGAGCAGTACTTC	CATQGQGGGYEQYF
TRBV5-6	TRBJ2-1	.	.	TGTGCCAGCAGCTGGGGAATAGGGGGTTATAGCAATGAGCAGTTCTTC	CASSWGIGGYSNEQFF
TRBV4-1	TRBJ2-7	TRBD2	.	TGCGCCAGCAGCCAGCCGACTAGCGCAGCGTCCTACGAGCAGTACTTC	CASSQPTSAASYEQYF
TRBV7-3	TRBJ2-1	.	many	TGTGCCAGCAGCTTAGGATACGATGAGCAGTTCTTC	CASSLGYDEQFF
TRBV2	TRBJ2-7	.	many	TGTGCCAGCAGCGTGGGCAGGGACGAGCAGTACTTC	CASSVGRDEQYF
TRBV2	TRBJ2-1	TRBD2	.	TGTGCCAGCAGTGAACGAGGCGCGGTCGAGACTAGCGGTTTTTCCTACAATGAGCAGTTCTTC	CASSERGAVETSGFSYNEQFF
TRBV2	TRBJ1-6	TRBD1	many	TGTGCCAGCAGAGCCCGGGACAGAAAGATTGATTCACCCCTCCACTTT	CASRARDRKIDSPLHF
TRBV7-8	TRBJ1-6	.	many	TGTGCCAGCAGCTTTGGCCTACACTCCTATAATTCACCCCTCCACTTT	CASSFGLHSYNSPLHF
TRBV9	TRBJ2-5	.	many	TGTGCCAGCTCTATGGGAGGGGGCGGAGAGACCCAGTACTTC	CASSMGGGGETQYF
TRBV12-3/TRBV12-4	TRBJ2-3	TRBD1	many	TGTGCCAGCAGTTCCCGACAGGGCGGCACAGATACGCAGTATTTT	CASSSRQGGTDTQYF
TRBV3-1	TRBJ2-2	.	many	TGTGCCAGCAGCCCTACATCGGGCGGGCTGTTTTTT	CASSPTSGGLFF
TRBV5-4	TRBJ2-1	TRBD1	.	TGTGCCAGCAGCCGACAGGGGATCCACAATGAGCAGTTCTTC	CASSRQGIHNEQFF
TRBV4-1	TRBJ1-1	TRBD1	many	TGCGCCAGCAGTCACAGGGGAATGAACACTGAAGCTTTCTTT	CASSHRGMNTEAFF
TRBV9	TRBJ2-2	TRBD2	many	TGTGCCAGCAGCGGGGCGGGGGAGGTAGAGCCGAACACCGGGGAGCTGTTTTTT	CASSGAGEVEPNTGELFF
TRBV9	TRBJ1-3	.	few	TGTGCCAGCGGTCCTGCCTCTGGAAACACCATATATTTT	CASGPASGNTIYF
TRBV12-3/TRBV12-4	TRBJ2-5	TRBD2	many	TGTGCCAGCAGTCTAGCGGAAGAGACCCAGTACTTC	CASSLAEETQYF
TRBV28	TRBJ2-1	.	many	TGTGCCAGCAGTTTTTCAGACAATGAGCAGTTCTTC	CASSFSDNEQFF
TRBV10-2	TRBJ1-1	TRBD1	many	TGCGCCAGCAAAAGGGACAGGGCGAACACTGAAGCTTTCTTT	CASKRDRANTEAFF
TRBV6-2/TRBV6-3	TRBJ2-3	TRBD2	many	TGTGCCAGCAGCAACCGACTAGCGGGATCGTCTGGAACAGATACGCAGTATTTT	CASSNRLAGSSGTDTQYF
TRBV20-1	TRBJ2-5	.	many	TGCAGTGCGGGACACCGGGAGACCCAGTACTTC	CSAGHRETQYF
TRBV5-1	TRBJ2-7	.	many	TGCGCCAGCAGCTTGATTTCAGGATCCTACGAGCAGTACTTC	CASSLISGSYEQYF
TRBV28	TRBJ2-3	.	few	TGTGCCAACAGTTTCACAGGATCAGCAGATACGCAGTATTTT	CANSFTGSADTQYF
TRBV28	TRBJ1-1	.	many	TGTGCCATAAGAACAAGCAGTTCCACTGAAGCTTTCTTT	CAIRTSSSTEAFF
TRBV7-9	TRBJ2-3	.	few	TGTGCCAGCAGCTCCACCCTCACCCATTTGCAGTATTTT	CASSSTLTHLQYF
TRBV3-1	TRBJ2-1	.	many	TGTGCCAGCAGCCAAGGTCCTAGCTCCTACAATGAGCAGTTCTTC	CASSQGPSSYNEQFF
TRBV5-1	TRBJ2-5	TRBD2	many	TGCGCCAGCGCCTTAGCGGGAGCAGAGACCCAGTACTTC	CASALAGAETQYF
TRBV19	TRBJ1-1	TRBD1	many	TGTGCCAGTAGTGTCCAGGGGGCGGCGAACACTGAAGCTTTCTTT	CASSVQGAANTEAFF
TRBV6-6	TRBJ2-1	.	many	TGTGCCAGCAGTTACTCGAGCAATGAGCAGTTCTTC	CASSYSSNEQFF
TRBV6-2/TRBV6-3	TRBJ2-3	TRBD1	many	TGTGCCAGCAGTGTACGGACAGGAGTACTTTCTAGCACAGATACGCAGTATTTT	CASSVRTGVLSSTDTQYF
TRBV28	TRBJ1-1	.	many	TGTGCCAGCAGTTTGGATCAGAGACAGAACACTGAAGCTTTCTTT	CASSLDQRQNTEAFF
TRBV5-6	TRBJ2-1	TRBD1	few	TGTGCAATGGGACAGGGGTCCTACAATGAGCAGTTCTTC	CAMGQGSYNEQFF
TRBV20-1	TRBJ2-7	.	.	TGCAGTGCCATTAGTAGGGACAGCGGGTCCTACGAGCAGTACTTC	CSAISRDSGSYEQYF
TRBV6-1	TRBJ2-3	TRBD2	many	TGTGCCAGCTGGCCCGCGGGAGGGTACACAGATACGCAGTATTTT	CASWPAGGYTDTQYF
TRBV2	TRBJ1-1	.	many	TGTGCCAGCAGTGAAAATGGCCCAGGCCGCCCGGAAGCTTTCTTT	CASSENGPGRPEAFF
TRBV10-2	TRBJ2-4	.	.	TGCGCCAGCAGGAGTCCCGAGGGAAACATTCAGTACTTC	CASRSPEGNIQYF
TRBV11-2	TRBJ2-1	.	many	TGTGCCAGCAGCTTCGGTTGGCAGGGGTCGCAGGAGCAGTTCTTC	CASSFGWQGSQEQFF